These 10 T cell receptor beta chains were all obtained from the same sample, sequenced in a study of blood T cell repertoires in COVID-19. The method was immunoSEQ multiplex PCR; TCRdb's version includes in-frame clones alone and lacks a portion of them. The repertoire includes about 150,000 clones, around 87% of them detected once, and around 2.5% sits in the top ten. What was sequenced was peripheral blood. All receptors derive from a woman older than 75 with COVID-19, enrolled during active disease.

This clone was recorded a few times. The V gene is TRBV3-1 (or the pseudogene TRBV3-2), the J gene TRBJ1-5; D possibly corresponds to TRBD1 (5 bases). Germline CDR1 and CDR2: LGHDT and YNNKEL (reference sequence). This CDR3 is built from 15 residues. The V and J ends lost 4 bases and 4 bases respectively, with 14 bases between them. The CDR3 loop reads CASSRSLDSNQPQHF. The CDR3, as DNA: TGTGCCAGCAGCCGAAGTCTTGACAGTAATCAGCCCCAGCATTTT.

The V and J genes are TRBV28 and TRBJ2-7; 10 bases fit TRBD2. Germline V gene sequence: CDR1 MDHEN, CDR2 SYDVKM. The ends lost 5 bases at V and 1 base at J; junction bases unmatched: 5. The CDR3 sequence is 15 residues long. The CDR3 loop reads CASSILAGPSYEQYF. The CDR3 coding sequence is TGTGCCAGCAGTATACTAGCGGGGCCATCCTACGAGCAGTACTTC. The whole variable domain, filled in from reference TRBV28 and TRBJ2-7, reads DVKVTQSSRYLVKRTGEKVFLECVQDMDHENMFWYRQDPGLGLRLIYFSYDVKMKEKGDIPEGYSVSREKKERFSLILESASTNQTSMYLCASSILAGPSYEQYFGPGTRLTVT.

The V call is TRBV6-5, the J call TRBJ2-3; 11 bases are shared with TRBD2. Germline CDR1 and CDR2: MNHEY and SVGAGI. Trimming removed 4 bases from V and 4 bases from J; junction bases left unmatched: 4. This CDR3 has 15 amino acids. This CDR3 is CASSFLAGGSDTQYF. The CDR3 DNA follows: TGTGCCAGCAGTTTTCTAGCGGGAGGCTCAGATACGCAGTATTTT.

This clone was observed a few times. A read error may account for a junction end that differs from germline. This chain connects TRBV28 to TRBJ2-7; 8 nucleotides line up with TRBD1. This CDR3 is built from 17 residues. Germline CDR1 is MDHEN and CDR2 is SYDVKM. CDR3 amino acids: CAATGEGWRIGSYEQYF. CDR3 bases: TGCGCCGCGACAGGGGAAGGATGGCGGATCGGCTCCTACGAGCAGTACTTC.

V is TRBV6-2 or TRBV6-3 and J is TRBJ2-2; 8 bases are a match to TRBD2. The CDR3 loop spans 17 amino acids. Germline CDR1 and CDR2: MNHEY and SVGEGT. J gave up 5 bases and V 0 bases, and 8 bases lay outside the gene matches. CDR3 residues: CASSYSRGLVKTGELFF. CDR3 coding DNA: TGTGCCAGCAGTTACTCGAGGGGACTAGTAAAGACCGGGGAGCTGTTTTTT.

This clone has only a few counts. V gene TRBV19 combines with J gene TRBJ1-1, with D unresolved. V lost 5 bases and J lost 11, with 12 bases in between. The CDR3 sequence is 11 residues long. Germline V CDR1 and CDR2: LNHDA, SQIVND (reference sequence). Here the CDR3 DNA reads TGTGCCAGTAGTTCCGGACTCGAGGCTTTCTTT. As protein: CASSSGLEAFF.

The genes are TRBV12-3 or TRBV12-4 and TRBJ2-5; possibly TRBD1 for D (6 bases). CDR3 length: 13 residues. Trimming left V 6 bases short and J 2 bases short, with 10 bases between. CDR3 protein: CASRETGQETQYF. In DNA, the CDR3 is TGTGCCAGCAGGGAGACAGGACAAGAGACCCAGTACTTC.

The J gene is TRBJ1-2, the V gene TRBV5-6; D possibly corresponds to TRBD1 (6 bases). This CDR3 comprises 15 residues. V lost 4 bases and J 3 bases, leaving 16 bases between the germline ends. Germline V CDR1 and CDR2: SGHDT, YYEEEE. The CDR3 nucleotides are TGTGCCAGCAGCCCGACGGACAGAGCGGACTATGGCTACACCTTC. It yields the protein CASSPTDRADYGYTF. Full variable domain (missing parts from reference TRBV5-6 and TRBJ1-2): DAGVTQSPTHLIKTRGQQVTLRCSPKSGHDTVSWYQQALGQGPQFIFQYYEEEERQRGNFPDRFSGHQFPNYSSELNVNALLLGDSALYLCASSPTDRADYGYTFGSGTRLTVV.

The rearrangement joins TRBV19 to TRBJ1-1, with 7 bases identical to TRBD1. After removal of 7 bases from V and 0 bases from J, the junction contained 2 bases not matched to a gene. The CDR3 runs 13 residues. Germline CDR1 LNHDA, CDR2 SQIVND (reference sequence). The CDR3 DNA reads TGTGCCAGTACGGGACAGATGAACACTGAAGCTTTCTTT. It is translated as CASTGQMNTEAFF.

This chain joins TRBV6-5 and TRBJ1-1, with D maybe TRBD1 (6 bases). Germline CDR1 is MNHEY and CDR2 is SVGAGI. This CDR3 is built from 13 residues. Trimming left V 6 bases short and J 3 bases short, with 11 bases between. CDR3 residues: CASSTYRDTEAFF. The CDR3 DNA reads TGTGCCAGCAGCACATACAGGGACACTGAAGCTTTCTTT.